This TCR beta chain was identified in a study of cytomegalovirus exposure and HLA in healthy donors. Study information: Of the donors genotyped, 300 to 500 in all, 65% to 90% fell in the Caucasian-associated ancestry cluster.

Study-wide points: Despite most TCR sequences being rare, some public TCRs occurred in many donors.

Comment on this clone: What it binds is unknown.

This PCR relied on a set of 60 Vbeta primers and 13 Jbeta primers. Profiled with immunoSEQ multiplex PCR; TCRdb holds only in-frame clones, not every one. Among approximately 150,000 clones, roughly 80% were seen once, and the ten largest hold 2.5% to 3.5%. Germline CDR1 is SGHTA and CDR2 is FQGNSA. This CDR3 spans 18 amino acids. The V end was cut by 5 bases, the J end by 0 bases, with 20 bases between. The source is a male donor in good health and CMV-seronegative. Sequenced: PBMCs. This chain uses TRBV7-2 with TRBJ1-3; the D is unclear. This chain's CDR3 is CASSAGRESYLSGNTIYF. CDR3 DNA sequence: TGTGCCAGCAGCGCTGGACGGGAATCTTACCTCTCTGGAAACACCATATATTTT.